This T cell receptor beta chain was sequenced during a study of CD8 T cells in Susac syndrome. About the research overall: Of the sequenced Susac syndrome patients, six had active disease and fewer than ten were in remission. When blood was drawn, the patients with Susac syndrome were therapy-naive, on corticosteroids, or on intravenous immunoglobulin alone.

Sequencing targeted TCR beta in T cells from blood (CD8+ and CD4+). The CDR3 runs 15 residues. From germline, CDR1 is MNHNY and CDR2 SVGAGI (reference sequence). The ends were cut back, 8 bases at V and 0 bases at J, with 14 bases in the middle. Random hexamers were used to reverse transcribe an amount of about 0.45 to 1 ug RNA. Each CDR3 protein is one row after TCRdb ran MiXCR on the immunoSEQ multiplex PCR reads. The sample lists roughly 250,000 distinct CDR3 sequences, about 96% occurring once. The material sequenced was CD4+ T cells from PBMCs. This clonotype originated in a human donor with Susac syndrome. This chain links TRBV6-6 with TRBJ2-4; D uncertain. CDR3 sequence (DNA): TGTGCCAGCGACAACCGGGCAGTAGCCAAAAACATTCAGTACTTC. As protein: CASDNRAVAKNIQYF.